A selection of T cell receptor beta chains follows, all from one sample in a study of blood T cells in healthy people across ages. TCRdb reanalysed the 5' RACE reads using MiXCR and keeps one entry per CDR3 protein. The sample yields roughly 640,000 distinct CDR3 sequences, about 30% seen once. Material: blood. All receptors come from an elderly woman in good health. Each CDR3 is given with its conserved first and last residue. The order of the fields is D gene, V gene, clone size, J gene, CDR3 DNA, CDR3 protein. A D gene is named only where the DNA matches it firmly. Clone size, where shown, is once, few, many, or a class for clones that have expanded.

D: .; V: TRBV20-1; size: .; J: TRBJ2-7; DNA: TGCAGCTCAGGGGGAGGCCTCTCCTACGAGCAGTACTTC; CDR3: CSSGGGLSYEQYF
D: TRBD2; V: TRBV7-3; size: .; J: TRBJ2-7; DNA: TGTGCCAGCAGCCCGGGCGGGAGTCCCGAGCAGTACTTC; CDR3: CASSPGGSPEQYF
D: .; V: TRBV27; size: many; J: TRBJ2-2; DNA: TGTGCCAGCAGTCTACAGGGGGGGCTAACCGGGGAGCTGTTTTTT; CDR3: CASSLQGGLTGELFF
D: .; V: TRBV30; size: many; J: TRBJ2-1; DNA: TGTGCCTGGAGTTCTAGGACTAACAATGAGCAGTTCTTC; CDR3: CAWSSRTNNEQFF
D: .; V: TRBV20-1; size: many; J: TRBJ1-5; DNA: TGCAGTGCTAGAGTACAGCCCAATCAGCCCCAGCATTTT; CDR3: CSARVQPNQPQHF
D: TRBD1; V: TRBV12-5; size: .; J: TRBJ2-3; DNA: TGTGCTAGTGGACCCGGACAGGCCCCTTTAACAGATACGCAGTATTTT; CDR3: CASGPGQAPLTDTQYF
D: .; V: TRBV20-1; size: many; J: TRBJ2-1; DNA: TGCAGTGCTTTTGACACGGGGTTGGTGAATGAGCAGTTCTTC; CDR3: CSAFDTGLVNEQFF
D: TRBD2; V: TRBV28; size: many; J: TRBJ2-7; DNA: TGTGCCAGCAGTTTAACTCCTGGCGGGGGGCCGGGCGAGCAGTACTTC; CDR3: CASSLTPGGGPGEQYF
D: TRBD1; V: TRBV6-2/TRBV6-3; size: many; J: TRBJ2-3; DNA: TGTGCCAGCAGTTACTATGGGACAGGGGCAGATACGCAGTATTTT; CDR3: CASSYYGTGADTQYF
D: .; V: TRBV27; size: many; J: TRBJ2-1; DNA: TGTGCCAGCAGTAGACAGTTCAATGAGCAGTTCTTC; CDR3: CASSRQFNEQFF
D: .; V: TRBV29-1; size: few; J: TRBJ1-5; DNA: TGCAGCGTCCTTCAGGGGATCGATCAGCCCCAGCATTTT; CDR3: CSVLQGIDQPQHF
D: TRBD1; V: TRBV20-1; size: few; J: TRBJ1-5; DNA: TGCAGTGCTAGTCGGACAGGGTCTTATCAGCCCCAGCATTTT; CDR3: CSASRTGSYQPQHF
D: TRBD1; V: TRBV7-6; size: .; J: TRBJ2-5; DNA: TGTGCCAGCAGCGCTCGGGACAGTGGGTGGGAGACCCAGTACTTC; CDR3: CASSARDSGWETQYF
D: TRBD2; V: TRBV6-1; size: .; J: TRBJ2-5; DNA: TGTGCCAGCAGTCGGAGGGAGGGAGAGACCCAATACTTC; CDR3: CASSRREGETQYF
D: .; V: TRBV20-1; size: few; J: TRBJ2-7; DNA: TGCAGTGCACCGGGACACCTGTCCTACAATGAGCAGTACTTC; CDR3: CSAPGHLSYNEQYF
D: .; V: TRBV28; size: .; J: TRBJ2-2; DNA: TGTGCCAGCAGAACTGGTCGCACCGGGGAGCTGTTTTTT; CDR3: CASRTGRTGELFF
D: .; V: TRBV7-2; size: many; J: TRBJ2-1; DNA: TGTGCCAGCAGCTTGGAGGGGGGAAGGGAGCGCGAGCAGTTCTTC; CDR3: CASSLEGGREREQFF
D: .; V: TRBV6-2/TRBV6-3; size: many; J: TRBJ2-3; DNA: TGTGCCAGCAGTTACCCGCCGGGGGCGAGGACAGATACGCAGTATTTT; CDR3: CASSYPPGARTDTQYF
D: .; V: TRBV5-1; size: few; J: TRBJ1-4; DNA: TGCGCCAGCAGCTTTCGAGGGGTGGGGGAAAAACTGTTTTTT; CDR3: CASSFRGVGEKLFF
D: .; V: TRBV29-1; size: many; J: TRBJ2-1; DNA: TGCAGCGTTCGGGACGGTGGGTCCAATGAGCAGTTCTTC; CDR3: CSVRDGGSNEQFF
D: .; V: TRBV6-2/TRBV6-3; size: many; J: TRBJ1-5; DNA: TGTGCCAGCAGTAAGGGAGTCAACGATCAGCCCCAGCATTTT; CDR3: CASSKGVNDQPQHF
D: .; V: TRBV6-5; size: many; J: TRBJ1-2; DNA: TGTGCCAGCAGTTCGCCCGGTGGCTACACCTTC; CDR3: CASSSPGGYTF
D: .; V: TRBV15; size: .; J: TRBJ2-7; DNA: TGTGCCACCAGCAGAGATGGGCTAGAAAGGGATGAGCAGTACTTC; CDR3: CATSRDGLERDEQYF
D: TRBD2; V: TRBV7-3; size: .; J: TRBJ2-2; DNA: TGTGCCAGCAGCTATGGGGCACGGGGGGACTTTAACACCGGGGAGCTGTTTTTT; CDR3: CASSYGARGDFNTGELFF
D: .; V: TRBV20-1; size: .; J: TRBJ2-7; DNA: TGCAGTGCTAGCCCCAAGGGGCCTCTTCAGGAGCAGTACTTC; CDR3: CSASPKGPLQEQYF
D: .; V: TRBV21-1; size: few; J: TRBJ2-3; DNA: TGTGCCAGCAGCAAAAGGGCCCCCGACTACACAGATACGCAGTATTTT; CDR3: CASSKRAPDYTDTQYF
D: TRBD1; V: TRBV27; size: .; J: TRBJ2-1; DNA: TGTGCCAGCAGTTTATCTACAGGGGGCAACAATGAGCAGTTCTTC; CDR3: CASSLSTGGNNEQFF
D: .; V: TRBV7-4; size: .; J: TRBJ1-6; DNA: TGTGCCAGCAGCTTAGAGAGGGTGAGGAATTCACCCCTCCACTTT; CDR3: CASSLERVRNSPLHF
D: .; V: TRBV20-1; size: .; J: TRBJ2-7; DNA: TGCAGTGTCCCGAGGAGCTCCTACGAGCAGTACTTC; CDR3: CSVPRSSYEQYF
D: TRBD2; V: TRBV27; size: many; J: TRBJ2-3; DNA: TGTGCCAGCAGTCCCAATAGCGGGGGGGCAGATACGCAGTATTTT; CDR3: CASSPNSGGADTQYF
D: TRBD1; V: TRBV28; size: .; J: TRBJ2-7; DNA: TGTGCCAGCAGTTTCGGGACAGGGGATAACTACGAGCAGTACTTC; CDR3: CASSFGTGDNYEQYF
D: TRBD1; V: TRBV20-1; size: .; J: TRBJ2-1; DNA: TGCAGTGCTGGAAGGGCAGGGGGCTTAGGGAATGAGCAGTTCTTC; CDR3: CSAGRAGGLGNEQFF
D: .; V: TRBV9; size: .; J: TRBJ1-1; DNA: TGTGCCAGCAGCTCCAGTAGAGGCCTGATGAACACTGAAGCTTTCTTT; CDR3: CASSSSRGLMNTEAFF
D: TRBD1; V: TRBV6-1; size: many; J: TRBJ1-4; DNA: TGTGCCAGCAGCCCCGGGACAGTTAATGAAAAACTGTTTTTT; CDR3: CASSPGTVNEKLFF
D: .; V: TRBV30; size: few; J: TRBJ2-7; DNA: TGTGCCTGGAAAGTGGGAGCTGGACAGCGTCCCGGCGAGCAGTACTTC; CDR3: CAWKVGAGQRPGEQYF
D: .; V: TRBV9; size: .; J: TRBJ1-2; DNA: TGTGCCAGCGCCAGAGATGGACAGTCGAACTATGGCTACACCTTC; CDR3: CASARDGQSNYGYTF
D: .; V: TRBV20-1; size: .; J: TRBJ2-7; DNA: TGCAGTGCCGTCCCCCTCGTAGAGGGTAGCGAGCAGTACTTC; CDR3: CSAVPLVEGSEQYF
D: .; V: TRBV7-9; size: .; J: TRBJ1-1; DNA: TGTGCCAGCATCGGACCGGGACAGAACACTGAAGCTTTCTTT; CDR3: CASIGPGQNTEAFF
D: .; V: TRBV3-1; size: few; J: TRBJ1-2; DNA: TGTGCCAGCAGCCGTCAAGGGGGGGCGCAACGTCTTGGCTACACCTTC; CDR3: CASSRQGGAQRLGYTF
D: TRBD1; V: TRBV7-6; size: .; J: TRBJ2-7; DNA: TGTGCCAGCAGCTACCGGAGTGCGGGACAGGCATACGAGCAGTACTTC; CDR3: CASSYRSAGQAYEQYF
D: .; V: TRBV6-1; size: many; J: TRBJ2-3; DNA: TGTGCCAGCAGTGAAAGCGGAGGGAGAGATACGCAGTATTTT; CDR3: CASSESGGRDTQYF
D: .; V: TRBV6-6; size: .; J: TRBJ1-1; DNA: TGTGCCAGCAACCATCACAACCTTGGTGGCACTGAAGCTTTCTTT; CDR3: CASNHHNLGGTEAFF
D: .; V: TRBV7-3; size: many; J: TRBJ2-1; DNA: TGTGCCAGCAGCCGAAATGGGGGCGGGGAGACGGTAGAGCAGTTCTTC; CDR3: CASSRNGGGETVEQFF
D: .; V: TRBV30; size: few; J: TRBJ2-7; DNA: TGTGCCTGGAGCGCAGAGCGCGAGCAGTACTTC; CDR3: CAWSAEREQYF
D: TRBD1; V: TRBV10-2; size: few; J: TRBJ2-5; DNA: TGCGCCAGCAGCCCAACAGGGGAAAAGACCCAGTACTTC; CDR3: CASSPTGEKTQYF
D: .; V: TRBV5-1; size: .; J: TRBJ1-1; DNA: TGCGCCAGCAGCTTGGAGGATGAAGCTTTCTTT; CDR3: CASSLEDEAFF
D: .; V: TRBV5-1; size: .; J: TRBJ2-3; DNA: TGCGCCAGCAGCAGGACGGAGGACCTCACAGATACGCAGTATTTT; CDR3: CASSRTEDLTDTQYF
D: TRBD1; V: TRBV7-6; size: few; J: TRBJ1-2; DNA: TGTGCCAGCAGCGATGGGACAGGCTATGGCTACACCTTC; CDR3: CASSDGTGYGYTF
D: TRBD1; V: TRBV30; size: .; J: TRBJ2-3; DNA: TGTGCCTGGTCCTGGACAGGGTTAGATACGCAGTATTTT; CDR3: CAWSWTGLDTQYF